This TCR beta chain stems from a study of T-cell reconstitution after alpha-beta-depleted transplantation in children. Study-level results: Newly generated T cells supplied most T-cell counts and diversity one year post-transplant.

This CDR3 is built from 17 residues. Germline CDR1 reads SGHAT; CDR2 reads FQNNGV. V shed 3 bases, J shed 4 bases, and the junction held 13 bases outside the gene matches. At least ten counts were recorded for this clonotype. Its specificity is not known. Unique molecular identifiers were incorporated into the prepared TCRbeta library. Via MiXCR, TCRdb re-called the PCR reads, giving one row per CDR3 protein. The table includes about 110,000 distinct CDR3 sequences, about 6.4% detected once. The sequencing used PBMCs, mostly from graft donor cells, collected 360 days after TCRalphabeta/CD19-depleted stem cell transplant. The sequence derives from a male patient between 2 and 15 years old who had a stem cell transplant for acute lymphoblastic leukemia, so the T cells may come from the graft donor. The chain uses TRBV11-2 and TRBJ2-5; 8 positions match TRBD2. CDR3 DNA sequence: TGTGCCAGCAGCTTGGTTCCCAGCGGGAGTATAGGAGAGACCCAGTACTTC. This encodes CASSLVPSGSIGETQYF.